This TCR beta chain originates from a study of blood T cell repertoires in COVID-19. Study details: COVID-19 samples collected from the United States, Italy and Spain covered acute and convalescent phases. Sample material is recorded as cDNA or gDNA derived from T cells, B-cell-depleted T cells, or PBMCs.

As handled by the study authors: Reference gene primer amplification gave nucleated cell count estimates. The table came from immunoSEQ multiplex PCR; TCRdb's copy has only in-frame clones and leaves some out. From that table come the V and J calls and clone size; the DNA was used to work out D and trimming. Among under 200,000 clones listed, 75% to 90% were seen once. Material: peripheral blood. This receptor was obtained from a woman aged 60-75 years with acute or convalescent COVID-19.

The CDR3: CASSQDPVDRGFHTF. The CDR3 coding sequence is TGCGCCAGCAGCCAAGATCCGGTAGACAGGGGGTTTCACACCTTC. V and J are TRBV4-1 and TRBJ1-2; 9 nucleotides match TRBD1. With V trimmed by 0 bases and J by 12 bases, 11 bases remained unmatched. Germline V gives CDR1 MGHRA, CDR2 YSYEKL. This CDR3 is built from 15 residues.